The sequence of this T cell receptor (beta chain) was determined in a study of blood T cell repertoires in COVID-19. As for the study in general: The United States, Italy and Spain provided the acute and convalescent COVID-19 samples. In each case, the material was cDNA or gDNA derived from T cells, B-cell-depleted T cells, or PBMCs.

This CDR3 contains 19 residues. The J segment lost 4 bases and the V segment lost 2 bases, leaving 11 bases of the junction unmatched. Germline assignment: CDR1 LGHNT and CDR2 FRNRAP. Sequencing was performed with immunoSEQ multiplex PCR; in TCRdb, only in-frame clones are kept and a portion is missing. The data contain about 310,000 clones, less than 85% of them singletons. V and J are TRBV12-5 and TRBJ2-1; 13 bases agree with TRBD2. Sequencing was done on a sample of PBMCs or T cells enriched from blood (not recorded which). The TCR sequence derives from a woman younger than 45 who had been exposed to COVID-19. CDR3 residues: CASGLIPSGTSGAYNEQFF. The CDR3 DNA is TGTGCTAGTGGTTTGATCCCATCCGGGACTAGCGGGGCATACAATGAGCAGTTCTTC.